The source of this TCR beta chain is a study of OX40 agonist ivuxolimab in advanced cancers. The study, taken as a whole, reports: Among T cells, CD8+ cells averaged more expanded clones than CD4+ cells. Normalized expansion of T-cell clones was also low for some nonresponders.

Sequencing used immunoSEQ multiplex PCR; TCRdb keeps in-frame clones, though not all of them. The sample lists 25,000 to 40,000 clones, about 88% occurring once. This clone appeared many times. The antigen is unknown. The sequence derives from an adult with an advanced solid tumor such as melanoma, head and neck, liver or kidney cancer. Sample: CD4+ or CD8+ T cells sorted from blood, taken in a trial of the OX40 agonist ivuxolimab.

The DNA for the CDR3 is TGTGCCAGCAGTCCCCAGGGGGTTCGTGGCACAGATACGCAGTATTTT. Amino acid sequence: CASSPQGVRGTDTQYF. V gene TRBV6-6 combines with J gene TRBJ2-3; 7 bases fit TRBD1. CDR1 MNHNY and CDR2 SVGAGI come from the germline V gene (reference sequence). J gave up 1 base and V 5 bases, and 9 bases lay outside the gene matches. This CDR3 has 16 residues.